These T cell receptor beta chains were read from a single sample in a study of a mutant IDH1 vaccine in newly diagnosed glioma. The protocol was immunoSEQ multiplex PCR, while the TCRdb copy is restricted to in-frame clones and leaves out a portion. The table lists about 40,000 clones, 84% of them singletons. These receptors have no identified antigens. The sequences come from PBMCs, collected from a glioma patient whose treatment included an IDH1 peptide vaccine. These receptors were taken from a man between 40 and 49 years old with glioma. The CDR3 runs from the conserved cysteine through the conserved F or W. Some rows have no size entry. The others give once, few or many, or a class for an expanded clone.

J	V	size	CDR3
TRBJ1-5	TRBV5-5	NA	CASSLWGSGNQPQHF
TRBJ2-7	TRBV6-1	NA	CASSESRLARGGEQYF
TRBJ2-5	TRBV19	NA	CASSQRQGVVETQYF
TRBJ1-3	TRBV2	NA	CASSEGFGVADTIYF
TRBJ2-3	TRBV5-5	NA	CASSFRSTDTQYF
TRBJ2-7	TRBV27	NA	CASSLFRRRNYEQYF
TRBJ2-4	TRBV14	NA	CASSHHTPYTAKNIQYF
TRBJ1-4	TRBV10-3	NA	CATRNGQTNEKLFF
TRBJ2-7	TRBV7-3	NA	CASSYLVGYEQYF
TRBJ2-7	TRBV4-1	NA	CASSQGWTGFYEQYF
TRBJ1-1	TRBV6-5	NA	CASSYSGQQGTEAFF
TRBJ2-7	TRBV27	NA	CASSPRGAGLYEQYF
TRBJ1-3	TRBV19	NA	CASSISPGRDGNTIYF
TRBJ2-1	TRBV6-1	medium-sized	CASSWASNEQFF
TRBJ1-5	TRBV4-2	NA	CASSQEGSNQPQHF
TRBJ2-5	TRBV4-1	NA	CASSQVGGQETQYF
TRBJ2-1	TRBV7-6	NA	CASSLDPGLPYNEQFF
TRBJ2-7	TRBV7-8	NA	CASTMSYEQYF
TRBJ1-1	TRBV29-1	few	CSVVAPANTEAFF
TRBJ2-7	TRBV5-1	few	CASSQGGLALYEQYF
TRBJ1-4	TRBV18	NA	CASSPADRGREKLFF
TRBJ1-1	TRBV5-1	NA	CASSLEQLNEAFF
TRBJ2-5	TRBV7-7	NA	CASRAKGGETQYF
TRBJ2-5	TRBV5-1	NA	CASSPFLQGGETQYF
TRBJ2-7	TRBV5-1	NA	CASSKPGLAGREYEQYF
TRBJ2-7	TRBV6-1	NA	CASKNPGTGVHEQYF
TRBJ2-1	TRBV5-6	NA	CASSLASGTGYNEQFF
TRBJ2-7	TRBV5-1	NA	CASSRDSNYEQYF